This T cell receptor (beta chain) was identified during a study of T cells in Graves' hyperthyroidism and ophthalmopathy. Amplified TCR beta CDR3 regions came from RNA transcripts. A set of HTBI primers served as the primers for a first-round RT-PCR of the TCR CDR3. Via MiXCR, TCRdb re-called the multiplex PCR reads, giving one row per CDR3 protein. Among hundreds of thousands of distinct CDR3 sequences listed, roughly 24% were seen once. A Clinical Activity Score of at least 3, a NOSPECS grade of at least 4 and a duration under 3 months were recorded in the ophthalmopathy patients. Overall study results and limits: Ophthalmopathy and stable hyperthyroidism were told apart by a 13 V-J model. Ophthalmopathy onset followed model prediction by a median around 6.6 months.

J gave up 4 bases and V 1 base, and 11 bases lay outside the gene matches. Germline V gives CDR1 DFQATT, CDR2 SNEGSKA (reference sequence). The CDR3 is 17 amino acids. This clonotype appeared many times. Its cognate antigen is unknown. The TCR sequence derives from a woman aged 25 to 45 with Graves' ophthalmopathy. The chain is built from TRBV20-1 and TRBJ1-5; 9 bases match TRBD1. Sequencing was performed on blood. This chain's CDR3 is CSARVGQGPIPNQPQHF. DNA of the CDR3: TGCAGTGCTAGAGTAGGACAGGGGCCGATCCCTAATCAGCCCCAGCATTTT.